The sequence of this TCR beta chain was determined in a study of a mutant IDH1 vaccine in newly diagnosed glioma. Study as a whole: The patients received vaccinations eight times, in weeks 1, 3, 5, 7, 11, 15, 19 and 23. The first vaccination came 4-6 weeks after radiotherapy alone, or with temozolomide cycles. Beforehand, treatment had been radiotherapy, temozolomide, or both; the majority received both. Overall study results and limits: Whatever changes occurred in top peripheral T cell clonotypes seemed unrelated to pseudoprogression.

The assay was immunoSEQ multiplex PCR, and TCRdb's table has in-frame clones only and misses some. The repertoire holds under 95,000 clones, with around 90% as singletons. CDR3 size: 15 residues. Germline values: CDR1 SGHDN, CDR2 FVKESK. Trimming took 1 base from V and 4 from J, leaving 14 bases between them. Specified time point: week 5, during vaccination. All doses held 300 ug of mutant IDH1 20-mer peptide, with topical imiquimod. Points on this clone: As yet, its antigen is unknown.

This TCR was recovered from a woman in her forties or fifties with glioma. The sample was PBMCs, taken from a glioma patient whose treatment included an IDH1 peptide vaccine. The rearrangement uses TRBV14 and TRBJ2-7; D gene uncertain. CDR3 in DNA: TGTGCCAGCAGCCAAGTTGGATTTGGACCTTACGAGCAGTACTTC. Translation: CASSQVGFGPYEQYF.